The clone carrying this T cell receptor beta chain showed up just once. CDR1 LGHNA and CDR2 YNFKEQ come from the germline V gene. This CDR3 is built from 14 residues. Unmatched junction bases numbered 9, after V lost 4 bases and J lost 10 bases. Only in-frame clones appear in the TCRdb table, and some are missing; sequencing was by immunoSEQ multiplex PCR. The sample carries some 71,000 clones, about nine tenths recorded once. This specimen belongs to a study of OX40 agonist ivuxolimab in advanced cancers. Study context: At roughly 83% male, the cohort had a mean age of approximately 60 years, ranging from about 20 to 80.

This specimen was CD4+ or CD8+ T cells sorted from blood, taken in a trial of the OX40 agonist ivuxolimab. The source is an adult with an advanced solid tumor such as melanoma, head and neck, liver or kidney cancer. The J gene is TRBJ2-1, the V gene TRBV4-2, with 8 bases fitting TRBD2. DNA of the CDR3: TGTGCCAGCAGCCTCACGGGAGGGCAAGGGGAGCAGTTCTTC. This codes for CASSLTGGQGEQFF.